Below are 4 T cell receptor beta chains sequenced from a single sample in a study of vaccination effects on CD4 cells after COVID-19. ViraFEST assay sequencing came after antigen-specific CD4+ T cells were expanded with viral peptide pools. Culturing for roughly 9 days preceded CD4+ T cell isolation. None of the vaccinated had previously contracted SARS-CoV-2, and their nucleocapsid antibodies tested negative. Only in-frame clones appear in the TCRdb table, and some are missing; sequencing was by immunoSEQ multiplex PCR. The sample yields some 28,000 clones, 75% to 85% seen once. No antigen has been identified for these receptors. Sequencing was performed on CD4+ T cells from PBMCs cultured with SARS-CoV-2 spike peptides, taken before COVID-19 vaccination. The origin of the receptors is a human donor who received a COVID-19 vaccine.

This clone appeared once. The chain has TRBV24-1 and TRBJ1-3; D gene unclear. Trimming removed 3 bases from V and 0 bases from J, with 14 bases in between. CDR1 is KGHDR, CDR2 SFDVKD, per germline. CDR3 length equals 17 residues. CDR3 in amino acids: CATSDLQLYSSGNTIYF. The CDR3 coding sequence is TGTGCCACCAGTGATCTACAGCTTTATTCCTCTGGAAACACCATATATTTT.

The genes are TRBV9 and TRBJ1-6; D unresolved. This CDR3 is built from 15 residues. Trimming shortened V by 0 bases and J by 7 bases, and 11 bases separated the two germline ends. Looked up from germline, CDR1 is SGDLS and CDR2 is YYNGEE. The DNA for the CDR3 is TGTGCCAGCAGCGTAGCGGGATCTCGGAATTCACCCCTCCACTTT. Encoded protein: CASSVAGSRNSPLHF.

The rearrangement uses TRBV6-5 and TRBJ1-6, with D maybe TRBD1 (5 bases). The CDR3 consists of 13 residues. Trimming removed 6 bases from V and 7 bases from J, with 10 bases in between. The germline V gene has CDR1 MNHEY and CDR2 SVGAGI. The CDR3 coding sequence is TGTGCCAGCAGCCTGGACATAAATTCACCCCTCCACTTT. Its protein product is CASSLDINSPLHF.

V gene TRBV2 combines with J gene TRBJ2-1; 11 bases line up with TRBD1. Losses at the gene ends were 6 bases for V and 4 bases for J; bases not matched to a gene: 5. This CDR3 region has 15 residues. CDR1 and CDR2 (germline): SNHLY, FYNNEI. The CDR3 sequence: CASSVDRGQYNEQFF. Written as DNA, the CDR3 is TGTGCCAGCAGCGTGGACAGGGGGCAATACAATGAGCAGTTCTTC.